This paragraph covers one TCR beta chain sequence. What it binds is unknown. This sample was included in a study of T cell responses to AZD1222 COVID-19 vaccine. Overall study context: Second doses that came at about 4 or about 12 weeks were put together. General study findings and limits: The repertoires were collected only after the peak T cell response. Spike-specific TCRs gained breadth and depth after people received two AZD1222 doses. Dominant CD4 TCR responses targeted spike regions 160-218 and 743-854.

Profiled with immunoSEQ multiplex PCR; TCRdb holds only in-frame clones, not every one. The sample records approximately 140,000 clones, about 90% being singletons. This CDR3 contains 18 residues. Sample: peripheral blood, taken on day 0 of AZD1222 vaccination. This TCR was recovered from an adult in good health. V gene TRBV21-1 combines with J gene TRBJ2-3; TRBD2 reflects the table's D call only, with no check against the DNA. TRBV21-1 corresponds to a pseudogene. CDR3: CASSKSRVGGPQADTQYF. CDR3 nucleotide sequence: TGTGCCAGCAGCAAAAGTCGGGTGGGAGGGCCGCAGGCAGATACGCAGTATTTT.